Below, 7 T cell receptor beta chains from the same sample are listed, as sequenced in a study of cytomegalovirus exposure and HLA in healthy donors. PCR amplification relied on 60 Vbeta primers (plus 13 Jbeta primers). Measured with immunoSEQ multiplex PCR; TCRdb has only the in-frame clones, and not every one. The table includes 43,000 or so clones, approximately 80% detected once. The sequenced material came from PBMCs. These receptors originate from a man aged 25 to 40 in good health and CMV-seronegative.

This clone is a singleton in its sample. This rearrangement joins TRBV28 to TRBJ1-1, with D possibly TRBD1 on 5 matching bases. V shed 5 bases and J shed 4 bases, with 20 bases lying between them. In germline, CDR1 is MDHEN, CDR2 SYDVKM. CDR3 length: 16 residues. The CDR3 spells CASSPSQGLLSTEAFF. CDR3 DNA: TGTGCCAGCAGTCCCAGCCAGGGACTCTTGAGCACTGAAGCTTTCTTT.

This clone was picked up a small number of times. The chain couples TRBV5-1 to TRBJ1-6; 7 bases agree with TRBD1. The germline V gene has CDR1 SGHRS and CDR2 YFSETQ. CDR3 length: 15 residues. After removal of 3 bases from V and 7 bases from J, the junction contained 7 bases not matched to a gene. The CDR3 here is CASSSTGTENSPLHF. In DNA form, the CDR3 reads TGCGCCAGCAGCTCAACCGGGACAGAGAATTCACCCCTCCACTTT.

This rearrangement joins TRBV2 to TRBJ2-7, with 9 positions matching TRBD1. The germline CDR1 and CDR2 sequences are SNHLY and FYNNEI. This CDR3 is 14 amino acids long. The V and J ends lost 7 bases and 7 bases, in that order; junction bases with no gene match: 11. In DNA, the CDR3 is TGTGCCAGCACCGACCGGGACAGGGTATTAGAGCAGTACTTC. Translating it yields CASTDRDRVLEQYF.

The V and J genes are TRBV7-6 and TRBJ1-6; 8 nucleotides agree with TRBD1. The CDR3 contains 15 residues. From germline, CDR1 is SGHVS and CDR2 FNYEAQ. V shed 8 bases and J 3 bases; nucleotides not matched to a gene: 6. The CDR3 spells CASGRQGLYNSPLHF. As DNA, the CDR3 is TGTGCCAGCGGGCGACAGGGGCTCTATAATTCACCCCTCCACTTT.

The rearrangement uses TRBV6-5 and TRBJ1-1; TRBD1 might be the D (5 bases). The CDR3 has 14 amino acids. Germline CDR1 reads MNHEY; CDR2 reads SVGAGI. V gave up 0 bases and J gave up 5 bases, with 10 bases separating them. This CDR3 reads CASSYSTGGTEAFF. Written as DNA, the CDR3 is TGTGCCAGCAGTTACTCAACCGGGGGAACTGAAGCTTTCTTT.

CDR3 nucleotide sequence: TGTGCCAGCAGCGTAGGGACTTTAAACCAGCCCCAGCATTTT. Protein product: CASSVGTLNQPQHF. The chain is built from TRBV9 and TRBJ1-5; D unclear. This CDR3 contains 14 residues. Looked up from germline, CDR1 is SGDLS and CDR2 is YYNGEE. Trimming removed 0 bases from V and 7 bases from J, with 11 bases in between.

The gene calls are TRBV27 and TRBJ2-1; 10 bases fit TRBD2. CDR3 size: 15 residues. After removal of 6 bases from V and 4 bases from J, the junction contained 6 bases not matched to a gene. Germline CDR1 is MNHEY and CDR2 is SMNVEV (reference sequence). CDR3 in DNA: TGTGCCAGCAGACTTCTAGCGGGAGCTTACAATGAGCAGTTCTTC. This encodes CASRLLAGAYNEQFF.